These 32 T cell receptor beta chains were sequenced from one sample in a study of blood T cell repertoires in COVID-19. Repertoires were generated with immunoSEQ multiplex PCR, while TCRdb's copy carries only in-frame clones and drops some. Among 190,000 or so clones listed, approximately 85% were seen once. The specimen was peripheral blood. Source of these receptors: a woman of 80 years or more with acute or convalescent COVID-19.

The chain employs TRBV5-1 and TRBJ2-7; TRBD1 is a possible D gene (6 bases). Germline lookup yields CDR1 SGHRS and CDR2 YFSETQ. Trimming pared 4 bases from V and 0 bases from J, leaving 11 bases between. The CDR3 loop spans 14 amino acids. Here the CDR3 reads CASSETGSSYEQYF. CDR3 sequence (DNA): TGCGCCAGCAGCGAAACAGGGAGCTCCTACGAGCAGTACTTC.

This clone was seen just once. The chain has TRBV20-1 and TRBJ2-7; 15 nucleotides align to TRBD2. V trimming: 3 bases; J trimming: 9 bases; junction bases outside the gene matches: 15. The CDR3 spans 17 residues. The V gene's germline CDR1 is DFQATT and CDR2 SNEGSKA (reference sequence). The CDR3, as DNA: TGCAGTGCTAGTTGGGGACTAGCGGGAGGTACACACGGTGGGCAGTACTTC. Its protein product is CSASWGLAGGTHGGQYF.

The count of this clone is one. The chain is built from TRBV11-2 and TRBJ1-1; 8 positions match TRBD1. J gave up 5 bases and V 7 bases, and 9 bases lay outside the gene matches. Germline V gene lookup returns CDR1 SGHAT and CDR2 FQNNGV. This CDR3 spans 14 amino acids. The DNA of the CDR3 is TGTGCCAGCACCTTTGCAGGGGGCATGACTGAAGCTTTCTTT. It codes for CASTFAGGMTEAFF.

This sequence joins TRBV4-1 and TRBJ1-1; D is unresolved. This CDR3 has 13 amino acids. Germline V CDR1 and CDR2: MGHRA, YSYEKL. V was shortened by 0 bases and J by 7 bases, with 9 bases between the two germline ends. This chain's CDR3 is CASSQDINFEAFF. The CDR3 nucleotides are TGCGCCAGCAGCCAAGATATAAATTTTGAAGCTTTCTTT.

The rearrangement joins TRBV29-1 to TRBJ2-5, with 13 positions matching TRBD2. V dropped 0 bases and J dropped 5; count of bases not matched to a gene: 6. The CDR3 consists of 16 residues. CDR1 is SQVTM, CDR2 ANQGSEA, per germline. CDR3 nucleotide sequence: TGCAGCGTTGAAGAACTAGCGGGAGGGCCGGGGGAGACCCAGTACTTC. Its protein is CSVEELAGGPGETQYF.

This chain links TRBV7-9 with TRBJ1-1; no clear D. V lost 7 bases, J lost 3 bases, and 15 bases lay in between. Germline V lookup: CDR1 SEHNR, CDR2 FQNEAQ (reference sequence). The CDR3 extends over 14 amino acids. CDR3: CASTLEAPYTEAFF. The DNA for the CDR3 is TGTGCCAGCACCCTTGAAGCCCCTTACACTGAAGCTTTCTTT.

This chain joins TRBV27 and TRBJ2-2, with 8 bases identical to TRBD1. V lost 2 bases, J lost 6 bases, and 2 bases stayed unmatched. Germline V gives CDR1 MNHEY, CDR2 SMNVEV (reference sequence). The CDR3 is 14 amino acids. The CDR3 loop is CASSLRQGSGELFF. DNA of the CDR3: TGTGCCAGCAGTTTACGACAGGGGTCCGGGGAGCTGTTTTTT.

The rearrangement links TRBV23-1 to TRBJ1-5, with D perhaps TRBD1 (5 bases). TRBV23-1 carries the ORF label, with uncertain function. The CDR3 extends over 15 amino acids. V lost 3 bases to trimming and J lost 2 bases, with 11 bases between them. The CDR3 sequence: CASSQPWGGNQPQHF. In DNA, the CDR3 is TGCGCCAGCAGTCAGCCCTGGGGGGGCAATCAGCCCCAGCATTTT.

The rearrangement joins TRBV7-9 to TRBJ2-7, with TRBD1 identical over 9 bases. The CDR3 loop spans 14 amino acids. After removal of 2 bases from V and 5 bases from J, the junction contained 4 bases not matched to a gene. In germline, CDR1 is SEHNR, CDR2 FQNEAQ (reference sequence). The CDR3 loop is CASSLRQGVNEQYF. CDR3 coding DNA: TGTGCCAGCAGCTTAAGACAGGGGGTCAACGAGCAGTACTTC.

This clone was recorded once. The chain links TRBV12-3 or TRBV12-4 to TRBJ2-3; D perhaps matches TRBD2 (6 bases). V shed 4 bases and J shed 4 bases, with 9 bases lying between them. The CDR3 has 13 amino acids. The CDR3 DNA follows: TGTGCCAGCAGTTCCTCGGGGGCAGATACGCAGTATTTT. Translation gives CASSSSGADTQYF.

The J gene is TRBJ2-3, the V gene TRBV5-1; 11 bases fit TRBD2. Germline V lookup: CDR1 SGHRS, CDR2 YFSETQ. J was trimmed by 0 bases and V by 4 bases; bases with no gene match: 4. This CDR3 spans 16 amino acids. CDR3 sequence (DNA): TGCGCCAGCAGCGCTAGCGGGAGGCCTAGCACAGATACGCAGTATTTT. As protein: CASSASGRPSTDTQYF.

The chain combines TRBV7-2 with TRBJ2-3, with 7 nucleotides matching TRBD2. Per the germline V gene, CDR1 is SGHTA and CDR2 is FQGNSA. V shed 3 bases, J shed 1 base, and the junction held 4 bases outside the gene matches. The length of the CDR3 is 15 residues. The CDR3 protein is CASSFSAGRTDTQYF. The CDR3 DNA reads TGTGCCAGCAGCTTTTCAGCGGGGCGCACAGATACGCAGTATTTT. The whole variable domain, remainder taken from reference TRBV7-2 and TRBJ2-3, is GAGVSQSPSNKVTEKGKDVELRCDPISGHTALYWYRQSLGQGLEFLIYFQGNSAPDKSGLPSDRFSAERTGGSVSTLTIQRTQQEDSAVYLCASSFSAGRTDTQYFGPGTRLTVL.

The chain's CDR3 is CASSSMTGGGYGYTF. CDR3 nucleotide sequence: TGTGCCAGCAGTTCCATGACAGGGGGCGGCTATGGCTACACCTTC. The chain uses TRBV25-1 and TRBJ1-2; 10 nucleotides match TRBD1. CDR3 length: 15 residues. CDR1 is MGHDK and CDR2 is SYGVNS in the germline V gene. V shed 5 bases, J shed 4 bases, and the junction held 7 bases outside the gene matches.

This CDR3 is CASSLVRQASTDTQYF. For the CDR3, the DNA is TGTGCCAGCAGCTTAGTTCGCCAGGCTAGCACAGATACGCAGTATTTT. The chain combines TRBV7-9 with TRBJ2-3; D not resolved. Trimming shortened V by 1 base and J by 0 bases, and 11 bases separated the two germline ends. The CDR3 totals 16 residues. The germline CDR1 and CDR2 sequences are SEHNR and FQNEAQ (reference sequence).

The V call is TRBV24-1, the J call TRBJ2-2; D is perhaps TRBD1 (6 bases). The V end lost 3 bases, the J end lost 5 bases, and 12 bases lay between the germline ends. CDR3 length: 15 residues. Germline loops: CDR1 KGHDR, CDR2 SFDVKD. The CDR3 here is CATSDSRGATGELFF. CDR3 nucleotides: TGTGCCACCAGTGATAGCAGGGGCGCAACCGGGGAGCTGTTTTTT.

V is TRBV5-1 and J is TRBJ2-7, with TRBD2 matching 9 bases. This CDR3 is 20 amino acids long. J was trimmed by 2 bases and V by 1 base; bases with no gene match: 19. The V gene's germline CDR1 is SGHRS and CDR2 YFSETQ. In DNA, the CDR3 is TGCGCCAGCAGCTTGTTCCCCCCGGTGGTAGCGGGAGCTAGGACCTACGAGCAGTACTTC. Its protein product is CASSLFPPVVAGARTYEQYF.

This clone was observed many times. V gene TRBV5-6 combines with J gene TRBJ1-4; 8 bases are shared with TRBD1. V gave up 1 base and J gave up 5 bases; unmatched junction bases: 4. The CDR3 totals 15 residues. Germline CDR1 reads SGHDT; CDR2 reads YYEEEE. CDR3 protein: CASSLLTGVNEKLFF. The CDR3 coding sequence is TGTGCCAGCAGCTTGTTGACAGGGGTCAATGAAAAACTGTTTTTT. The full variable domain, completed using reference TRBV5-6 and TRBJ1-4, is DAGVTQSPTHLIKTRGQQVTLRCSPKSGHDTVSWYQQALGQGPQFIFQYYEEEERQRGNFPDRFSGHQFPNYSSELNVNALLLGDSALYLCASSLLTGVNEKLFFGSGTQLSVL.

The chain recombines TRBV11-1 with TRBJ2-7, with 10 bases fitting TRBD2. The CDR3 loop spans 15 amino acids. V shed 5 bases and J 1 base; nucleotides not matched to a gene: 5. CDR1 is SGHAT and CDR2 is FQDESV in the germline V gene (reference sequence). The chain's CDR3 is CASSTLLAGSYEQYF. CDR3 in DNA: TGTGCCAGCAGCACCCTACTAGCGGGATCCTACGAGCAGTACTTC. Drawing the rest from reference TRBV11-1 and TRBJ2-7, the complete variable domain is EAEVAQSPRYKITEKSQAVAFWCDPISGHATLYWYRQILGQGPELLVQFQDESVVDDSQLPKDRFSAERLKGVDSTLKIQPAELGDSAMYLCASSTLLAGSYEQYFGPGTRLTVT.

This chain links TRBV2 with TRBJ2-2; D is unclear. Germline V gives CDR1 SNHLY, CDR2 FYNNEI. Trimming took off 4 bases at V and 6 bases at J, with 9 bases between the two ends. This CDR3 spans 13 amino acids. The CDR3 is CASSGAKSGELFF. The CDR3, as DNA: TGTGCCAGCAGTGGGGCTAAGTCCGGGGAGCTGTTTTTT.

The CDR3 DNA follows: TGCGCCAGCAGCTCGGGACGACTAGCAAGGGGGGAGGGAGATACGCAGTATTTT. It encodes CASSSGRLARGEGDTQYF. The rearrangement links TRBV5-1 to TRBJ2-3; perhaps TRBD2 as D (7 bases). This CDR3 is 18 amino acids long. With 3 bases removed from V and 5 bases from J, the gap between germline ends came to 25 bases. From germline, CDR1 is SGHRS and CDR2 YFSETQ.

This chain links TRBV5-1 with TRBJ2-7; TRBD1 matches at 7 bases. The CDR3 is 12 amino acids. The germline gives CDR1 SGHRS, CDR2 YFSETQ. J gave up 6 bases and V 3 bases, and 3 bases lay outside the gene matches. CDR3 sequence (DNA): TGCGCCAGCAGCTCACAGGGGTTCGAGCAGTACTTC. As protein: CASSSQGFEQYF.

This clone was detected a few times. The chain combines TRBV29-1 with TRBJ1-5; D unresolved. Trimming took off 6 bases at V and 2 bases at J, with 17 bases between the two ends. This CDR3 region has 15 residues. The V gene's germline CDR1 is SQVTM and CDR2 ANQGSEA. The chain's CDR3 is CSVGDGPWGNQPQHF. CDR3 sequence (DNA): TGCAGCGTCGGCGATGGGCCTTGGGGCAATCAGCCCCAGCATTTT.

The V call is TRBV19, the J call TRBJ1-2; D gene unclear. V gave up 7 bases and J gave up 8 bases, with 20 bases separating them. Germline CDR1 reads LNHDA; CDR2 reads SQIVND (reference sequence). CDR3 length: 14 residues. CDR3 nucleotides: TGTGCCAGTACCCCAGTGGCGGCAGCCCGGGGCTACACCTTC. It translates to CASTPVAAARGYTF.

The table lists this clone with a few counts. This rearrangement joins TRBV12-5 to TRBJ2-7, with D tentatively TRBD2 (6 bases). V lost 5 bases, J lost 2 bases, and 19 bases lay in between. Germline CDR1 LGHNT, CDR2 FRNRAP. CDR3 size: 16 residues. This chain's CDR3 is CASGRRQSGRPYEQYF. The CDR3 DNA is TGTGCTAGTGGTCGGCGCCAATCCGGGAGACCCTACGAGCAGTACTTC. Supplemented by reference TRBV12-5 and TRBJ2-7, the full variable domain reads DARVTQTPRHKVTEMGQEVTMRCQPILGHNTVFWYRQTMMQGLELLAYFRNRAPLDDSGMPKDRFSAEMPDATLATLKIQPSEPRDSAVYFCASGRRQSGRPYEQYFGPGTRLTVT.

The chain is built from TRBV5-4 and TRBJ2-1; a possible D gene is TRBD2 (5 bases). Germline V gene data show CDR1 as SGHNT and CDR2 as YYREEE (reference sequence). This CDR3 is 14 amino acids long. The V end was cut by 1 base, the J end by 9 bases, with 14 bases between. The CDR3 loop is CASSLWSGETEQFF. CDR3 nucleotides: TGTGCCAGCAGCTTGTGGTCTGGGGAGACTGAGCAGTTCTTC.

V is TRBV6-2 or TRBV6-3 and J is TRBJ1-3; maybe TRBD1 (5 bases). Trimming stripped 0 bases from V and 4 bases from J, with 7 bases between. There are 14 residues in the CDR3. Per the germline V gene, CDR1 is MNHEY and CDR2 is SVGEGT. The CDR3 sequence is CASSYSRGGNTIYF. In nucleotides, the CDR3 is TGTGCCAGCAGTTACTCGCGGGGCGGAAACACCATATATTTT.

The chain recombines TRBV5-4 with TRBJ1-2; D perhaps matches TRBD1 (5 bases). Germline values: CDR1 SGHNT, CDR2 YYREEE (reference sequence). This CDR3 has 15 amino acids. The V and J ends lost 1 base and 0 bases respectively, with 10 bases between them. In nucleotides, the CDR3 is TGTGCCAGCAGCTTGAGTACAGGAGCTAACTATGGCTACACCTTC. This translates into CASSLSTGANYGYTF.

CDR3 sequence (DNA): TGTGCCAGCAGTTTCGGGACAGGGAGCTCTGGAAACACCATATATTTT. It translates to CASSFGTGSSGNTIYF. The chain carries TRBV6-6 and TRBJ1-3, with 9 bases matching TRBD1. V lost 4 bases, J lost 0 bases, and 4 bases stayed unmatched. The length of the CDR3 is 16 residues. Germline V gene sequence: CDR1 MNHNY, CDR2 SVGAGI (reference sequence).

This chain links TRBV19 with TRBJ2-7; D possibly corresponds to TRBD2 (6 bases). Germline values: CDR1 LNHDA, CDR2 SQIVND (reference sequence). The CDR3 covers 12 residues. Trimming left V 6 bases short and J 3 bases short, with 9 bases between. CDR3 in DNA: TGTGCCAGTAGCGAGGGAGGCTACGAGCAGTACTTC. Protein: CASSEGGYEQYF.

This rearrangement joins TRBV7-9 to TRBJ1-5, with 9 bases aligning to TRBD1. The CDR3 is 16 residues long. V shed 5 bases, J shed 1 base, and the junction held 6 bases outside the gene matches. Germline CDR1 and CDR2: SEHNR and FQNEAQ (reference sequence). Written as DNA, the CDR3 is TGTGCCAGCAGCACGGCGGGACAGGGCAGCAATCAGCCCCAGCATTTT. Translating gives CASSTAGQGSNQPQHF.

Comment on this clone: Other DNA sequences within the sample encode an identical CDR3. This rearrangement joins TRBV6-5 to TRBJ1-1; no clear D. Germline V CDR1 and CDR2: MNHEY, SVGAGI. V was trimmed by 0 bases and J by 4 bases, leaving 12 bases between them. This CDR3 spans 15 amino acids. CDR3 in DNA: TGTGCCAGCAGTTACTCGACGGGCGGAGGCACTGAAGCTTTCTTT. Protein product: CASSYSTGGGTEAFF.

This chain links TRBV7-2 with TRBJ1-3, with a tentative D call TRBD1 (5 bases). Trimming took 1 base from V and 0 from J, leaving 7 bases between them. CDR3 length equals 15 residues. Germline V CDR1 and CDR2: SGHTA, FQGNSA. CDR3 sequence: CASSLEGFSGNTIYF. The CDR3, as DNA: TGTGCCAGCAGCTTAGAGGGGTTCTCTGGAAACACCATATATTTT.